The present T cell receptor beta chain was sequenced within a study of beta chain features in type 1 diabetes (dated by TCRdb to the late 2010s). At the level of the whole study: No differences in mean age, gender distribution, total cell number or subset yield were found between patients and healthy donors. Across all samples, 107,917,701 sorted cells were examined, and cell number per subset correlated strongly with RNA yield. Whereas all 30 or so donors provided naive and central memory subsets, regulatory and stem cell-like memory subsets were isolated from just 8 patients and about 8 healthy donors. The study compared TCRB repertoires of sorted circulating CD4+ T cell subsets between recently diagnosed type 1 diabetes patients and matched healthy donors.

Measured from the cysteine to the phenylalanine, the CDR3 is 15 residues long. Solely the CDR3 DNA is kept, with 45 bases framed from the first base. CDR1 and CDR2, looked up from the germline V gene, are LGHNA and YSLEER. V lost 0 bases and J lost 2 bases, and the count of bases not matched to a germline gene is 0. Regarding this clone: It has no known antigen specificity. One base away there is no much larger clone; base qualities are not given.

Broad study findings and their caveats: Only small numbers of individuals were included in the HLA sub-analyses, which left unresolved whether HLA type had any influence on TCRB rearrangement. Type 1 diabetes patients showed a moderate but significant shortening of TCRB CDR3 length in all four CD4+ subsets. Shorter templates might be favored by PCR, yet because patient and control samples were amplified and corrected together, any such skew would affect both groups equally. Because cDNA was sequenced instead of genomic DNA, highly expressing activated cells could be over-represented, though the groups showed no difference in activation or CD3 levels. At VDJ recombination sites, patients with type 1 diabetes made fewer insertions and deleted more nucleotides, a pattern implying thymic rearrangement abnormalities. Naive, central memory and regulatory TCRB repertoires appeared to be more similar among patients than among healthy donors.

A single peripheral blood draw of around 120 mL on average was collected from each donor into heparinised tubes. Naive, central memory, regulatory and stem cell-like memory CD4+ T cells were sorted on a BD FACSAria II using a panel including CD45RO, CCR7, CD25, CD127, CD95 and CD27. A purity above 98% was achieved for all sorted populations. PBMCs were isolated right away by Lymphoprep density gradient centrifugation and were stained directly, without culture. So that batch effects would be minimized, each experiment stained and sorted samples in pairs, pairing one healthy donor with one patient. The entire isolated RNA was reverse transcribed using the High Capacity cDNA Reverse Transcription Kit, and thus expressed TCRB transcripts were sequenced. Deep immunoSEQ sequencing was performed on naive, central memory and regulatory T cell samples, with an average of about 3.6 million total reads per sample. After sorted cells were lysed in RLT buffer, RNA was extracted with DNase-treated RNeasy Micro or Mini kits, with the choice depending on cell number. To prevent cross-contamination, each cell subset was processed individually, whereas patient and healthy donor samples were processed jointly. The immunoSEQ multiplex PCR was used to amplify TCRB sequences from cDNA, yielding 87-bp fragments that span the CDR3 region. Sequencing of the amplicons was performed on the Illumina HiSeq platform. Concerning the study's data processing: PCR bias was corrected computationally using synthetic template baselines, and reads within Hamming distance 2 were collapsed, with unmergeable singletons discarded. Reads were aligned against IMGT so that V, D and J genes, CDR3 length and insertions or deletions at six rearrangement sites could be assigned. Clonotype counts were normalized to sorted cell number within each subset before computing true diversity and Gini coefficients with the tcR R package. Repertoire sharing was quantified using the overlap coefficient calculated on TCRB nucleotide sequences. Out-of-frame TCRB sequences from naive cells were analyzed to stand in for the pre-selection repertoire. Here the immuneACCESS table is served through TCRdb, limited to in-frame sequences with V and J called. Missing clones are a known gap in these copies; in checked studies unresolved V genes cover under half, and the rest lacks a known reason. That table supplies the V and J calls and clone size; D and trimming were determined from the DNA. Here the sample has some 280,000 clones; about 13% occur a single time. Around 0.016% of the sample belongs to the ten largest clones.

This sequence originates from a man aged 25-45 years with type 1 diabetes. The V and J genes are TRBV4-3 and TRBJ2-1, and 8 junction bases match TRBD1. Sequencing was done on a sample of naive CD4+ T cells from blood. The sample's cell subset or site label, in plain terms: true naive CD4+ T cells. The CDR3 corresponds to CASSQDRGPYNEQFF. The nucleotide sequence reads TGCGCCAGCAGCCAAGACAGGGGGCCCTACAATGAGCAGTTCTTC.